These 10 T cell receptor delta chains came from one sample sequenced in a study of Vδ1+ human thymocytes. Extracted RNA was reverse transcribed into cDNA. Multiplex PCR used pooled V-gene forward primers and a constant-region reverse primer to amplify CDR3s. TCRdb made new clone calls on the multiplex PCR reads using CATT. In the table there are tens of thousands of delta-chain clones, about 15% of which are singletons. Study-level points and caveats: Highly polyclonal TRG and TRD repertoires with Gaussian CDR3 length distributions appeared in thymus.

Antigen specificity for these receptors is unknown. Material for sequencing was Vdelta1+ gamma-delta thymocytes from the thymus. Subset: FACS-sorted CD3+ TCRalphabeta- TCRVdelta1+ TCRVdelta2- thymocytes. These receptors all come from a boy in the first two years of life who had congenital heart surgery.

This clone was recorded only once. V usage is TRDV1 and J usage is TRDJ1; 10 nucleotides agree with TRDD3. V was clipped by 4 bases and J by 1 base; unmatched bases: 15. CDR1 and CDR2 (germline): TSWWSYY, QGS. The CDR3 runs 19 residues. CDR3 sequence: CALGGFRELGDKGTDKLIF. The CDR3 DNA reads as TGTGCTCTTGGGGGATTCCGAGAGCTGGGGGATAAAGGCACCGATAAACTCATCTTT.

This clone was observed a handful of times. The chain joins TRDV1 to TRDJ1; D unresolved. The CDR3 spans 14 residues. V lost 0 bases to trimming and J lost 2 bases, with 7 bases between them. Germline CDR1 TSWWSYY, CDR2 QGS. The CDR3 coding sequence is TGTGCTCTTGGGGAACTACCCTGGACCGATAAACTCATCTTT. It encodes CALGELPWTDKLIF.

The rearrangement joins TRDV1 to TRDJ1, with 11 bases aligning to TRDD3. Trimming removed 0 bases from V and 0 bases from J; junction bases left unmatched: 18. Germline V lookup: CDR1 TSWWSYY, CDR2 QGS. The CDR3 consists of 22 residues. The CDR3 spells CALGELLFSTGGYGRYTDKLIF. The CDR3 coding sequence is TGTGCTCTTGGGGAACTACTCTTCTCGACTGGGGGATATGGGAGGTACACCGATAAACTCATCTTT.

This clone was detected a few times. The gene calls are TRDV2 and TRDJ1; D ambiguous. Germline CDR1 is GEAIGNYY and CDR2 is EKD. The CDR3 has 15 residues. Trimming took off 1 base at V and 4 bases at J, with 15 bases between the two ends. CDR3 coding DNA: TGTGCCTGTGACACTCGAGGGCCTCGTGGCGATAAACTCATCTTT. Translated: CACDTRGPRGDKLIF.

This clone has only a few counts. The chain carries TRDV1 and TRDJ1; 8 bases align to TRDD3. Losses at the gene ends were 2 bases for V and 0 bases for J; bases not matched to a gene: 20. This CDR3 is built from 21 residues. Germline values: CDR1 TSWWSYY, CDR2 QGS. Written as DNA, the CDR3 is TGTGCTCTTGGGGAAGAGGTTTTTACTGGGGGGCATTTCGTGTACACCGATAAACTCATCTTT. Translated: CALGEEVFTGGHFVYTDKLIF.

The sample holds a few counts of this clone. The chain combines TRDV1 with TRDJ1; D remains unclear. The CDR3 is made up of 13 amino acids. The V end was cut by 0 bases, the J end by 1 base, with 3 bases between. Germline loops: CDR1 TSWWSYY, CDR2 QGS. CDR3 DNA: TGTGCTCTTGGGGAACTCACCACCGATAAACTCATCTTT. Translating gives CALGELTTDKLIF.

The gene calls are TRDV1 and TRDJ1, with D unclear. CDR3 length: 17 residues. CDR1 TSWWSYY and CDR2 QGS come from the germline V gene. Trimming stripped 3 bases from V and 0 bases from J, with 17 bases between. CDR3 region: CALGDRYKIKYTDKLIF. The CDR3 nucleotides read TGTGCTCTTGGGGACCGGTACAAGATCAAATACACCGATAAACTCATCTTT.

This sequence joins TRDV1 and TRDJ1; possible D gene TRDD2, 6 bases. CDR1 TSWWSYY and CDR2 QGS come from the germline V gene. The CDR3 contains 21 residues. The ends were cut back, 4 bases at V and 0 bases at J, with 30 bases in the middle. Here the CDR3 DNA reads TGTGCTCTTGGGGGTCCTACCCGTACCGGCTCGGATCCGTCTTACACCGATAAACTCATCTTT. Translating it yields CALGGPTRTGSDPSYTDKLIF.

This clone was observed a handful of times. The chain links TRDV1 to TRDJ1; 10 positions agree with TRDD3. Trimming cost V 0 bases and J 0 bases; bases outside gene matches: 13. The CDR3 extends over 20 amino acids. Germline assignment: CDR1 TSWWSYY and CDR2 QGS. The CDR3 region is CALGELCRVGDTPYTDKLIF. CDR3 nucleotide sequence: TGTGCTCTTGGGGAACTCTGTAGAGTGGGGGATACCCCGTACACCGATAAACTCATCTTT.

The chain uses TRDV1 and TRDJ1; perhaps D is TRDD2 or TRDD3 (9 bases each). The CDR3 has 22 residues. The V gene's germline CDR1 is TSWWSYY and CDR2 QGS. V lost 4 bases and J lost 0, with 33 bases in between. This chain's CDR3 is CALGVDPFLRTAGGLYTDKLIF. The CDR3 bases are TGTGCTCTTGGGGTTGATCCCTTCCTACGTACGGCTGGGGGATTGTACACCGATAAACTCATCTTT.